Below, 9 T cell receptor beta chains from the same sample are listed, as sequenced in a study of technical replicates of blood from several donors. TCRdb's table, derived via immunoSEQ multiplex PCR, lists solely in-frame clones and lacks some. The data hold 50,000 to 70,000 clones, with around 95% observed a single time. Sequenced material: PBMCs. These receptors were obtained from a human donor in good health. Some clones in this sample may be carry-over from other donors' samples.

The J gene is TRBJ2-3, the V gene TRBV9; D ambiguous. V lost 8 bases and J lost 2, with 12 bases in between. The CDR3 is 13 residues long. Per germline, CDR1 SGDLS and CDR2 YYNGEE. The CDR3 here is CARSGSDTDTQYF. CDR3 nucleotides: TGTGCCAGATCCGGGTCAGACACAGATACGCAGTATTTT.

The genes are TRBV4-3 and TRBJ1-2; 7 bases line up with TRBD1. Germline-derived CDR1 and CDR2 are LGHNA and YSLEER. The CDR3 consists of 21 residues. Germline trimming cut 0 bases from V and 8 bases from J; bases unmatched to any gene: 27. CDR3 in amino acids: CASSQDRSPEIGQALAWGYTF. CDR3 nucleotide sequence: TGCGCCAGCAGCCAAGATCGGTCCCCGGAGATTGGACAGGCCCTGGCGTGGGGCTACACCTTC.

CDR3: CASSSGAGPEKYNEQFF. The DNA for the CDR3 is TGCGCCAGCAGCTCTGGGGCGGGACCTGAGAAGTACAATGAGCAGTTCTTC. The chain recombines TRBV5-1 with TRBJ2-1; D possibly corresponds to TRBD2 (6 bases). Per germline, CDR1 SGHRS and CDR2 YFSETQ. V lost 3 bases and J lost 4, with 20 bases in between. CDR3 length: 17 residues.

The chain couples TRBV4-3 to TRBJ1-1, with D maybe TRBD1 (5 bases). The CDR3 consists of 15 residues. The germline gives CDR1 LGHNA, CDR2 YSLEER. Trimming cost V 8 bases and J 1 base, with 17 bases left between them. The chain's CDR3 is CASRSGGLRNTEAFF. The DNA for the CDR3 is TGCGCCAGCCGGTCGGGGGGTTTGAGGAACACTGAAGCTTTCTTT.

This chain joins TRBV18 and TRBJ2-2; D might be TRBD2 (5 bases). Trimming cost V 9 bases and J 1 base, with 15 bases left between them. This CDR3 is 15 amino acids long. Germline V gives CDR1 KGHSH, CDR2 LQKENI. The DNA for the CDR3 is TGTGCCAGTCAACCCCCCGGGGTGAACACCGGGGAGCTGTTTTTT. The encoded protein is CASQPPGVNTGELFF. Variable domain in full (rest from reference TRBV18 and TRBJ2-2): NAGVMQNPRHLVRRRGQEARLRCSPMKGHSHVYWYRQLPEEGLKFMVYLQKENIIDESGMPKERFSAEFPKEGPSILRIQQVVRGDSAAYFCASQPPGVNTGELFFGEGSRLTVL.

This clone was seen once. The genes are TRBV7-2 and TRBJ2-5; TRBD2 might be the D (6 bases). V was trimmed by 1 base and J by 6 bases, leaving 18 bases between them. CDR1 is SGHTA and CDR2 is FQGNSA in the germline V gene. This CDR3 comprises 16 residues. CDR3 amino acids: CASSLGIGQGGKTQYF. Here the CDR3 DNA reads TGTGCCAGCAGCTTAGGTATTGGTCAGGGCGGGAAGACCCAGTACTTC. The full variable domain, with the rest looked up from reference TRBV7-2 and TRBJ2-5, is GAGVSQSPSNKVTEKGKDVELRCDPISGHTALYWYRQSLGQGLEFLIYFQGNSAPDKSGLPSDRFSAERTGGSVSTLTIQRTQQEDSAVYLCASSLGIGQGGKTQYFGPGTRLLVL.

The chain carries TRBV6-1 and TRBJ2-7; 7 bases align to TRBD2. Unmatched junction bases numbered 17, after V lost 1 base and J lost 2 bases. CDR1 MNHNS and CDR2 SASEGT come from the germline V gene. The CDR3 spans 19 residues. The CDR3 region is CASSEGGGVFQRVTYEQYF. Here the CDR3 DNA reads TGTGCCAGCAGTGAAGGGGGAGGGGTATTTCAGCGGGTGACCTACGAGCAGTACTTC.

The table lists this clone with a count of one. V and J are TRBV18 and TRBJ2-1, with 12 nucleotides matching TRBD2. V shed 6 bases, J shed 3 bases, and the junction held 6 bases outside the gene matches. This CDR3 is built from 16 residues. Germline V gene data show CDR1 as KGHSH and CDR2 as LQKENI. The CDR3 nucleotides are TGTGCCAGCTCGCGAGGGACTAGCGGGTTCTACAATGAGCAGTTCTTC. Translation gives CASSRGTSGFYNEQFF.

The rearrangement uses TRBV7-9 and TRBJ2-7, with D unclear. This CDR3 comprises 12 residues. The V end lost 0 bases, the J end lost 7 bases, and 7 bases lay between the germline ends. Germline CDR1 SEHNR, CDR2 FQNEAQ (reference sequence). The CDR3, as DNA: TGTGCCAGCAGCTTAGCCTGGCGGGAGCAGTACTTC. Its protein product is CASSLAWREQYF.